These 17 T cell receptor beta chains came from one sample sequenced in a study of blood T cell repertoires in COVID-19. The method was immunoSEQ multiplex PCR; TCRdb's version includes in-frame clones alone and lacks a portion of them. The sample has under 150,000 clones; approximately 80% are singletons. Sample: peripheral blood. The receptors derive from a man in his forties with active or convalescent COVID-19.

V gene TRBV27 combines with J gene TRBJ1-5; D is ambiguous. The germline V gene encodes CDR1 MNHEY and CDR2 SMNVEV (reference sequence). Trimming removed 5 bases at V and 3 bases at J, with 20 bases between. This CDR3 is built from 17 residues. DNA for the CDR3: TGTGCCAGCAGTGCCAGGCCAAGCGGGTGGGTCAATCAGCCCCAGCATTTT. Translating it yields CASSARPSGWVNQPQHF.

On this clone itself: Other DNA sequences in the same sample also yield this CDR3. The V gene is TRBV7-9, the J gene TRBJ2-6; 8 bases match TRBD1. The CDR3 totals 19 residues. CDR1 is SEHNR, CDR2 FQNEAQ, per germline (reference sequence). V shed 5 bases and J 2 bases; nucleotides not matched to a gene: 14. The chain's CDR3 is CASSRRQGSDLTGANVLTF. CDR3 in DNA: TGTGCCAGCAGCAGAAGACAGGGGTCTGACTTGACTGGGGCCAACGTCCTGACTTTC. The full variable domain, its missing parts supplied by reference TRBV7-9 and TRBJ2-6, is DTGVSQNPRHKITKRGQNVTFRCDPISEHNRLYWYRQTLGQGPEFLTYFQNEAQLEKSRLLSDRFSAERPKGSFSTLEIQRTEQGDSAMYLCASSRRQGSDLTGANVLTFGAGSRLTVL.

This CDR3 reads CASSVALGLGGETQYF. In DNA form, the CDR3 reads TGTGCCAGCAGCGTAGCTCTCGGGCTAGGAGGAGAGACCCAGTACTTC. The rearrangement joins TRBV9 to TRBJ2-5; D might be TRBD2 (5 bases). The V gene lost 0 bases and the J gene lost 4 bases, with 16 bases spanning the gap. Germline assignment: CDR1 SGDLS and CDR2 YYNGEE. This CDR3 region has 16 residues.

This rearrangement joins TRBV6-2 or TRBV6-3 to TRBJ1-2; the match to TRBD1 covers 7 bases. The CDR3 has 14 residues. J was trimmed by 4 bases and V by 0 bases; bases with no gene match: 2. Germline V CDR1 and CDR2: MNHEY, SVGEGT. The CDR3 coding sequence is TGTGCCAGCAGTTACTCGGGACAGTTCTATGGCTACACCTTC. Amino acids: CASSYSGQFYGYTF.

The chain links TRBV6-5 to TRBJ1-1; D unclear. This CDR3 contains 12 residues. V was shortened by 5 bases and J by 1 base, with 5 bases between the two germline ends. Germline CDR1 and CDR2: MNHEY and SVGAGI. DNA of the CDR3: TGTGCCAGCAGTCAGGCGAACACTGAAGCTTTCTTT. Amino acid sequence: CASSQANTEAFF.

Here the CDR3 DNA reads TGTGCCAGCAGCAGGAGGACTACCGGGACAGGGAATTCACCCCTCCACTTT. As protein: CASSRRTTGTGNSPLHF. The chain recombines TRBV5-4 with TRBJ1-6; 9 positions agree with TRBD1. The CDR3 contains 17 residues. Germline V lookup: CDR1 SGHNT, CDR2 YYREEE (reference sequence). The ends lost 4 bases at V and 7 bases at J; junction bases unmatched: 12.

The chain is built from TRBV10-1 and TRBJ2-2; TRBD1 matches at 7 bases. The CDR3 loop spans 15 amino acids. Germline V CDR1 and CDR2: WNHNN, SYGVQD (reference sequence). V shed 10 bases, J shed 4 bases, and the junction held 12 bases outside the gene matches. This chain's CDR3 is CATRSPDRVTGELFF. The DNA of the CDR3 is TGCGCCACCAGATCTCCAGACAGGGTCACCGGGGAGCTGTTTTTT.

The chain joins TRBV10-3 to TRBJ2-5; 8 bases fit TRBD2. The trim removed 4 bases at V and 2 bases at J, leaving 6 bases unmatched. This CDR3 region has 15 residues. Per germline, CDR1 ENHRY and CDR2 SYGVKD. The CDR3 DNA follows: TGTGCCATCAGTGTTGCGGGGGGAACTCAAGAGACCCAGTACTTC. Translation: CAISVAGGTQETQYF.

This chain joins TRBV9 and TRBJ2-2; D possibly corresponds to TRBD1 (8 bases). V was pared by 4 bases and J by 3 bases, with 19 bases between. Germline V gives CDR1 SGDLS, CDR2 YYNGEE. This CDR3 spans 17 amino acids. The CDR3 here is CASSLTPTGGDTGELFF. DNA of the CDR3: TGTGCCAGCAGCCTCACCCCCACAGGGGGGGACACCGGGGAGCTGTTTTTT.

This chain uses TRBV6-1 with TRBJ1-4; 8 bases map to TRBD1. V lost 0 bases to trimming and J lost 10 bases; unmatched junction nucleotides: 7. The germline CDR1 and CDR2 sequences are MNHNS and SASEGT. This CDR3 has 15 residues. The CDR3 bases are TGTGCCAGCAGTGAAGCGGCCGACAGGGGAGGAAAACTGTTTTTT. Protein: CASSEAADRGGKLFF.

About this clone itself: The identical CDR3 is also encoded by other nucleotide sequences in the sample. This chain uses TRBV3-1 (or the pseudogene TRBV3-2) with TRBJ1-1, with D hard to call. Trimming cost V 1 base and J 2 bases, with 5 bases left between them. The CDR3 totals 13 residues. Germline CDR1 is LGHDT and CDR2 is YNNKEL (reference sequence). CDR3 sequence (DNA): TGTGCCAGCAGCCAAGGAGGTAACACTGAAGCTTTCTTT. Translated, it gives CASSQGGNTEAFF.

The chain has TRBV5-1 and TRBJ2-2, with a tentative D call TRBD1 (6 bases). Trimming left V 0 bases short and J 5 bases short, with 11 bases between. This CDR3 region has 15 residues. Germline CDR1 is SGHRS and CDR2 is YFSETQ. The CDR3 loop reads CASSLVQGGTGELFF. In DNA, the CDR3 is TGCGCCAGCAGCTTGGTACAGGGTGGGACCGGGGAGCTGTTTTTT.

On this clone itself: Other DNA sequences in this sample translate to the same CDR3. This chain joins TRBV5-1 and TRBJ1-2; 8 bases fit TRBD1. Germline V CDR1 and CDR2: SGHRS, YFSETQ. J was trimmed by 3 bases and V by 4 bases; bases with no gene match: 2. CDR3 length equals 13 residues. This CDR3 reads CASSQTGDYGYTF. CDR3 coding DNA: TGCGCCAGCAGCCAGACAGGGGACTATGGCTACACCTTC.

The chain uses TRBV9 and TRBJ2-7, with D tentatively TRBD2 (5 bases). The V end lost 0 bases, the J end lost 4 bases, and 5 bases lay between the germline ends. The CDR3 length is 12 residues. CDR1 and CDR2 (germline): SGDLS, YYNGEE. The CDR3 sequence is CASSVGRYEQYF. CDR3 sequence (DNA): TGTGCCAGCAGCGTAGGGAGGTACGAGCAGTACTTC.

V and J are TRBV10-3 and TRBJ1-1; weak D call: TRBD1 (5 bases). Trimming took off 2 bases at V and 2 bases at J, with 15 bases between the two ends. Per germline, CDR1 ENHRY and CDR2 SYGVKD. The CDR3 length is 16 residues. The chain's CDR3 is CAISEGLAGPNTEAFF. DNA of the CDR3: TGTGCCATCAGTGAGGGGTTGGCGGGGCCCAACACTGAAGCTTTCTTT.

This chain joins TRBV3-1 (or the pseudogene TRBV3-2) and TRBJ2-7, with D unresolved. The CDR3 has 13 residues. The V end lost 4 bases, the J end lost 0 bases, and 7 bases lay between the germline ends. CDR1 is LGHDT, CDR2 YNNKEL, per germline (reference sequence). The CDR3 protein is CASSRVSSYEQYF. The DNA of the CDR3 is TGTGCCAGCAGCCGAGTTAGCTCCTACGAGCAGTACTTC.

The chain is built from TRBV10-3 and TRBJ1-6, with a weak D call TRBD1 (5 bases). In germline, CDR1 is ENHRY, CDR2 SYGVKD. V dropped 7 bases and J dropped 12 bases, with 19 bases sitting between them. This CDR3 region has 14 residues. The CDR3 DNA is TGTGCCATCACCAAAGACAGTTTAGTCGGACCCCTCCACTTT. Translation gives CAITKDSLVGPLHF.